Sequencing of this T cell receptor beta chain was carried out in a study of blood T cell repertoires in COVID-19. Study-level information: PBMCs, B-cell-depleted T cells, or T cells provided the cDNA or gDNA that made up the material.

Methods used by the authors: Estimation of nucleated cell counts relied on the amplification of reference gene primers. Data came from immunoSEQ multiplex PCR; TCRdb stores just in-frame clones and leaves some out. Clone size and V and J calls were adopted from that table, with D and trimming inferred from the DNA. The sample holds 150,000 to 200,000 clones, around 83% seen once. This CDR3 has 15 amino acids. The germline V gene encodes CDR1 SGHDN and CDR2 FVKESK. V was clipped by 0 bases and J by 7 bases, with 13 bases between them. The study drew participants aged roughly 18 to 95 years from some 25 US areas. Clinical histories supplied by participants themselves formed the basis of cohort assignment.

Sample: PBMCs or T cells enriched from blood (not recorded which). V is TRBV14 and J is TRBJ2-1; possibly TRBD2 for D (6 bases). The receptor's source is a woman aged 45-60 years in a cohort exposed to, infected with or recovered from COVID-19 (not recorded which). The CDR3 nucleotides are TGTGCCAGCAGCCAAGAAACGGGGGTGTGGAATGAGCAGTTCTTC. It yields the protein CASSQETGVWNEQFF.